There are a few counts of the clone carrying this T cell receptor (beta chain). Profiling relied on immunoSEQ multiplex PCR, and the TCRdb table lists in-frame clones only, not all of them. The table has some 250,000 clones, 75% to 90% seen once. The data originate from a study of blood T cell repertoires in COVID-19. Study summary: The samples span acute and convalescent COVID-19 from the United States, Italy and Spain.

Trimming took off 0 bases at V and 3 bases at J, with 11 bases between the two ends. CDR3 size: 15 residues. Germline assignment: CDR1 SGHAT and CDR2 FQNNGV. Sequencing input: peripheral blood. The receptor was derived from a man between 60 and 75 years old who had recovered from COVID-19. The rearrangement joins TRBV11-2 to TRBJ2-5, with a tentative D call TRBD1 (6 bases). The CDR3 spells CASSLDSTGEETQYF. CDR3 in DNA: TGTGCCAGCAGCTTAGATTCGACAGGTGAAGAGACCCAGTACTTC.